These T cell receptor beta chains were read from a single sample in a study of T-cell memory formation after mild COVID-19. MiXCR was run by TCRdb on the 5' RACE reads, yielding one entry per CDR3 protein. This sample has around 300,000 distinct CDR3 sequences; 8% to 9% occur once, and the top ten carry less than 25%. Sequences were obtained from PBMCs or a T cell subset sorted from them (not recorded which). These receptors were taken from a young man who had mild COVID-19 (a few samples of this study predate the infection). Cell type and time point are not known. The CDR3 runs from the conserved cysteine through the conserved F or W. D genes are given only for firm matches. Some rows have no size entry. The others give once, few or many, or a class for an expanded clone.

D	length	V	size	J	DNA	CDR3
TRBD2	15	TRBV5-6	many	TRBJ2-7	TGTGCCAGCAGCTTACGGGGGGGCCGACCTTACGAGCAGTACTTC	CASSLRGGRPYEQYF
NA	12	TRBV2	many	TRBJ1-1	TGTGCCAGCCGATACGGGATCACTGAAGCTTTCTTT	CASRYGITEAFF
NA	13	TRBV10-3	few	TRBJ2-1	TGTGCCATCATTCAGGGTCCCTACAATGAGCAGTTCTTC	CAIIQGPYNEQFF
TRBD1	14	TRBV7-2	NA	TRBJ1-2	TGTGCCATATCGGGGACAGGAGCTAACTATGGCTACACCTTC	CAISGTGANYGYTF
NA	14	TRBV6-2/TRBV6-3	few	TRBJ1-2	TGTGCCAGCAGTTACGGCGGAACTGGCTATGGCTACACCTTC	CASSYGGTGYGYTF
NA	15	TRBV6-5	NA	TRBJ1-1	TGTGCCAGCAGTTCCAGTGGAGGGATGAACACTGAAGCTTTCTTT	CASSSSGGMNTEAFF
TRBD1	15	TRBV7-2	NA	TRBJ2-2	TGTGCCAGCCGTATACAGGGGGCGAATAGCGGGGAGCTGTTTTTT	CASRIQGANSGELFF
NA	15	TRBV5-8	few	TRBJ1-5	TGTGCCAGCAGCTTGTGGAGTTATAGCAATCAGCCCCAGCATTTT	CASSLWSYSNQPQHF
TRBD1	16	TRBV12-3/TRBV12-4	NA	TRBJ2-1	TGTGCCAGCAGTTTTGATCAGGGGACAGTCTACAATGAGCAGTTCTTC	CASSFDQGTVYNEQFF
NA	14	TRBV3-1	NA	TRBJ2-2	TGTGCCAGCAGCCACGGGGAGAACACCGGGGAGCTGTTTTTT	CASSHGENTGELFF
TRBD1	15	TRBV5-4	many	TRBJ1-1	TGTGCCAGCAGCTTCTGGGACAGGGGAATCACTGAAGCTTTCTTT	CASSFWDRGITEAFF
NA	13	TRBV9	NA	TRBJ2-1	TGTGCCAGCAGCCCCCGGACAGTAGATGAGCAGTTCTTC	CASSPRTVDEQFF
NA	15	TRBV6-1	NA	TRBJ1-2	TGTGCCAGCAGTGAAGTGGGCTACAATAACTATGGCTACACCTTC	CASSEVGYNNYGYTF
NA	15	TRBV18	many	TRBJ1-3	TGTGCCAGCTCGCCACCAGGTAGCTCTGGAAACACCATATATTTT	CASSPPGSSGNTIYF
NA	14	TRBV12-3/TRBV12-4	many	TRBJ2-3	TGTGCCAGCAGTCCACAGGGACGCACAGATACGCAGTATTTT	CASSPQGRTDTQYF
NA	15	TRBV4-1	few	TRBJ1-6	TGCGCCAGCAGCCACGACAGATCCTATAATTCACCCCTCCACTTT	CASSHDRSYNSPLHF
TRBD2	15	TRBV29-1	few	TRBJ2-5	TGCAGCGTCCCCCCCAGCGGGGGCTGGGGAGAGACCCAGTACTTC	CSVPPSGGWGETQYF
TRBD2	13	TRBV7-9	NA	TRBJ2-7	TGTGCCAGCAGCACTAGCGGGAGGTACGAGCAGTACTTC	CASSTSGRYEQYF
TRBD2	18	TRBV11-2	NA	TRBJ2-7	TGTGCCAGCAGCTTTACACGTAGCGGGGGGCTTCGTGTCTCCGAGCAGTACTTC	CASSFTRSGGLRVSEQYF
TRBD1	15	TRBV29-1	NA	TRBJ2-1	TGCAGCGTGGGCCTCGACAGGGGATCTTACAATGAGCAGTTCTTC	CSVGLDRGSYNEQFF
NA	14	TRBV28	few	TRBJ2-5	TGTGCCAGCAAGACCGGGCTCCACTTAGAGACCCAGTACTTC	CASKTGLHLETQYF
TRBD2	15	TRBV12-3/TRBV12-4	NA	TRBJ2-3	TGTGCCAGCAGTCCCCGCGGGGGAACCACAGATACGCAGTATTTT	CASSPRGGTTDTQYF
NA	16	TRBV13	NA	TRBJ2-5	TGTGCCAGCAGCTTCAATAGGGCGAGGCCCGGGGAGACCCAGTACTTC	CASSFNRARPGETQYF
TRBD2	16	TRBV12-3/TRBV12-4	few	TRBJ2-5	TGTGCCAGCAGTAACCCCTTAGCGGGGGGGCGAGAGACCCAGTACTTC	CASSNPLAGGRETQYF
TRBD1	14	TRBV4-3	few	TRBJ1-1	TGCGCCAGCAGCCAAGCCCTACAGGGGACTGAAGCTTTCTTT	CASSQALQGTEAFF
TRBD1	14	TRBV6-5	few	TRBJ1-1	TGTGCCAGCAGTTTCACACCGGGACAGGGGAAAGCTTTCTTT	CASSFTPGQGKAFF
NA	15	TRBV4-3	NA	TRBJ1-1	TGCGCCAGCAGCCAAGATAGCGGGGTCGGCACTGAAGCTTTCTTT	CASSQDSGVGTEAFF
NA	13	TRBV6-5	NA	TRBJ1-1	TGTGCCAGCAATCGGGGAATGAACACTGAAGCTTTCTTT	CASNRGMNTEAFF